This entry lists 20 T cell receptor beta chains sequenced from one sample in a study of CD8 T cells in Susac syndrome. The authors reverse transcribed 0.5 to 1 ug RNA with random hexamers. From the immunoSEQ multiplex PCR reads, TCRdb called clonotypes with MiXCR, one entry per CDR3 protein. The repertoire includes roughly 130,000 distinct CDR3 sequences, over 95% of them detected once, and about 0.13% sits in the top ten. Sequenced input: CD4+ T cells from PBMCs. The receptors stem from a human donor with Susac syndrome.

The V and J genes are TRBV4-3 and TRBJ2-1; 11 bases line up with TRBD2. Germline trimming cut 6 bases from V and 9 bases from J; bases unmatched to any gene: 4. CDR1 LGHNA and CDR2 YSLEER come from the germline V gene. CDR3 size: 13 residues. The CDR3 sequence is CASRGLAGGEQFF. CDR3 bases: TGCGCCAGCAGAGGGCTAGCGGGGGGTGAGCAGTTCTTC.

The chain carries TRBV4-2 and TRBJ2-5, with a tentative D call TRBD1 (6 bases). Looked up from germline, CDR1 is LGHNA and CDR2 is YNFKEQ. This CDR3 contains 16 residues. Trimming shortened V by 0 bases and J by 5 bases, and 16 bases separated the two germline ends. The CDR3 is CASSQEVPGAVETQYF. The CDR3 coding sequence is TGTGCCAGCAGCCAAGAGGTCCCAGGGGCGGTGGAGACCCAGTACTTC.

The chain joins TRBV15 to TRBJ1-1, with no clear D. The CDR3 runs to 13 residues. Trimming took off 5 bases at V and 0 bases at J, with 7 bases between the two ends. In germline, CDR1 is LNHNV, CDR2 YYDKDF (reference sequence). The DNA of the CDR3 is TGTGCCACCAGCGGACCCATGAACACTGAAGCTTTCTTT. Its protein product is CATSGPMNTEAFF. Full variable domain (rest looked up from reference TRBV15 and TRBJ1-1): DAMVIQNPRYQVTQFGKPVTLSCSQTLNHNVMYWYQQKSSQAPKLLFHYYDKDFNNEADTPDNFQSRRPNTSFCFLDIRSPGLGDTAMYLCATSGPMNTEAFFGQGTRLTVV.

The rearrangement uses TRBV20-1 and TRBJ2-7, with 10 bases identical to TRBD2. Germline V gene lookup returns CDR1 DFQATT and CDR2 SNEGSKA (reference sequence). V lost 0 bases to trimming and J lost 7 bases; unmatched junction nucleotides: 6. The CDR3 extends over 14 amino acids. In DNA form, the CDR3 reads TGCAGTGCTAGAGATGAAGCGGGAGGGAGGGAGCAGTACTTC. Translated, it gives CSARDEAGGREQYF.

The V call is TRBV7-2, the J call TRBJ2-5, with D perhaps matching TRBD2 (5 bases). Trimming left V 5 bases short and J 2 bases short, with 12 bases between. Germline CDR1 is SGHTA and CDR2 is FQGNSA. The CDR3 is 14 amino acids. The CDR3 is CASSPGGLQETQYF. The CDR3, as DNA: TGTGCCAGCAGCCCAGGTGGACTGCAAGAGACCCAGTACTTC.

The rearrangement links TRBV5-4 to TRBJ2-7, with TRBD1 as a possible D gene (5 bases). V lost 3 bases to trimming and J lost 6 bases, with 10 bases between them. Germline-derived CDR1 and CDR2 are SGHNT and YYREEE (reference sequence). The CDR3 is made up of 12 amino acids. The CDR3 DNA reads TGTGCCAGCAGCTCTGGCCAGGGCGAGCAGTACTTC. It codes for CASSSGQGEQYF.

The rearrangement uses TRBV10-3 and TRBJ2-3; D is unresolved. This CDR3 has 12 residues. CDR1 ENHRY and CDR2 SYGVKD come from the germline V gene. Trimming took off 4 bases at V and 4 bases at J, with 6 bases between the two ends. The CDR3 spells CAISGSPDTQYF. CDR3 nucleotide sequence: TGTGCCATCAGTGGGAGTCCAGATACGCAGTATTTT.

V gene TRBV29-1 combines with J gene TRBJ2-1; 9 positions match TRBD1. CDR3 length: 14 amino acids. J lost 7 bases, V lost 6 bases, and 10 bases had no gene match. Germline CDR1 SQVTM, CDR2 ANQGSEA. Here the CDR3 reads CSVAPGQGVNEQFF. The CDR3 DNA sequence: TGCAGCGTCGCGCCGGGACAGGGAGTGAATGAGCAGTTCTTC.

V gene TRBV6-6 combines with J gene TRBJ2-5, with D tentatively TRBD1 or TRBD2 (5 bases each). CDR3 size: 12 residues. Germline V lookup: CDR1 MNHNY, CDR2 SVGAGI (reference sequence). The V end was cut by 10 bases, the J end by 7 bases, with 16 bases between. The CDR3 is CAKGTGAGTQYF. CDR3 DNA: TGTGCCAAGGGGACCGGGGCGGGGACCCAGTACTTC.

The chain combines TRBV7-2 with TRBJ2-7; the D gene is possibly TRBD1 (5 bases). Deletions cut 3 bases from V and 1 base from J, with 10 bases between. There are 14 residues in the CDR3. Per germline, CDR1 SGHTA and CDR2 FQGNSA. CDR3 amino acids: CASSLQDKSYEQYF. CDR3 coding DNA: TGTGCCAGCAGCTTGCAGGACAAATCCTACGAGCAGTACTTC.

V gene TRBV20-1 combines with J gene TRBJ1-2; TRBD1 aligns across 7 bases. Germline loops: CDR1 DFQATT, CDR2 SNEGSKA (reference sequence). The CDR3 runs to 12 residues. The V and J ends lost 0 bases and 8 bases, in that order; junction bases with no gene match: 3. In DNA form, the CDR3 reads TGCAGTGCTAGAGATCCAGGGGGAGGCTACACCTTC. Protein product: CSARDPGGGYTF.

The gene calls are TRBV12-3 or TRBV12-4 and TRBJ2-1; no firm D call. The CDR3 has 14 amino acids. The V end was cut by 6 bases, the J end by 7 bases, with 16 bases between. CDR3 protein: CASRDSYTSNEQFF. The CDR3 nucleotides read TGTGCCAGCAGGGATAGCTACACCTCGAATGAGCAGTTCTTC.

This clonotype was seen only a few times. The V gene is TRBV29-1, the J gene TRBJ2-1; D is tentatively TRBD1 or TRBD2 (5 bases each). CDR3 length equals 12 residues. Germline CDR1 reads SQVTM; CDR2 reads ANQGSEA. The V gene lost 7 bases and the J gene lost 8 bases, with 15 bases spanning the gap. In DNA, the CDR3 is TGCAGCGCCTCCCGGGGCGTGGATGAGCAGTTCTTC. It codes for CSASRGVDEQFF.

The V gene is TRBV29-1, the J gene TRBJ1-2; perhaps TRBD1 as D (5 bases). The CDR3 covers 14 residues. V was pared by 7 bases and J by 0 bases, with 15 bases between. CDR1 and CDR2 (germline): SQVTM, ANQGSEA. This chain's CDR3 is CSALGATTNYGYTF. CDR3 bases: TGCAGCGCTCTTGGGGCAACAACTAACTATGGCTACACCTTC. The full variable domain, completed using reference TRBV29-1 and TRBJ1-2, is SAVISQKPSRDICQRGTSLTIQCQVDSQVTMMFWYRQQPGQSLTLIATANQGSEATYESGFVIDKFPISRPNLTFSTLTVSNMSPEDSSIYLCSALGATTNYGYTFGSGTRLTVV.

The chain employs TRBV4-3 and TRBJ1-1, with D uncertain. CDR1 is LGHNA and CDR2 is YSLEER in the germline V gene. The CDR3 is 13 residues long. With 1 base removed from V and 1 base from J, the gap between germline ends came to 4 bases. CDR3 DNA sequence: TGCGCCAGCAGCCAAGGGACGAACACTGAAGCTTTCTTT. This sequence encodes CASSQGTNTEAFF.

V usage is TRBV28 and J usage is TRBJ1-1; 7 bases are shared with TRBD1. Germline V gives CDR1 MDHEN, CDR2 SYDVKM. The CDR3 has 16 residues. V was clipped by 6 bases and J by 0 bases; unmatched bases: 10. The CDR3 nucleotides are TGTGCCAGCAGCCCCCCTTTGGGACAGATGAACACTGAAGCTTTCTTT. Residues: CASSPPLGQMNTEAFF.

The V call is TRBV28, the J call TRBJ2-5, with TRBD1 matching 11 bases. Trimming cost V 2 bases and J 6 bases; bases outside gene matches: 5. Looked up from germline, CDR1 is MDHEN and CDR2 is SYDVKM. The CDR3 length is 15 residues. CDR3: CASSLPGTGGKTQYF. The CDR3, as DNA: TGTGCCAGCAGTTTACCCGGGACAGGGGGAAAGACCCAGTACTTC.

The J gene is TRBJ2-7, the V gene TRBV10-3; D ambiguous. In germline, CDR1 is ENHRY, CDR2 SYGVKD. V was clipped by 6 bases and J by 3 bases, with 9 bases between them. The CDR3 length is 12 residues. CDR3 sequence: CAISAANYEQYF. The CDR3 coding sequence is TGTGCCATCAGCGCGGCCAACTACGAGCAGTACTTC.

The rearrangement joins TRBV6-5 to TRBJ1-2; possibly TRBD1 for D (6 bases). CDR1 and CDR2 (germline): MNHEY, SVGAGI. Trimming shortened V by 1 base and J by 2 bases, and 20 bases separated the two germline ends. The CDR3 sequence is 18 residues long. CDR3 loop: CASSYLGMGGAQNYGYTF. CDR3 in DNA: TGTGCCAGCAGTTACTTAGGGATGGGGGGCGCGCAGAACTATGGCTACACCTTC.

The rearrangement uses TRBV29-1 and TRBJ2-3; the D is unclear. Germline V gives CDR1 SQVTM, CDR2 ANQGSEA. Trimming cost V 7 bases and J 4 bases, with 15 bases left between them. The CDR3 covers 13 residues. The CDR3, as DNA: TGCAGCGGATCTCTGGAAGTGTCAGATACGCAGTATTTT. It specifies CSGSLEVSDTQYF.